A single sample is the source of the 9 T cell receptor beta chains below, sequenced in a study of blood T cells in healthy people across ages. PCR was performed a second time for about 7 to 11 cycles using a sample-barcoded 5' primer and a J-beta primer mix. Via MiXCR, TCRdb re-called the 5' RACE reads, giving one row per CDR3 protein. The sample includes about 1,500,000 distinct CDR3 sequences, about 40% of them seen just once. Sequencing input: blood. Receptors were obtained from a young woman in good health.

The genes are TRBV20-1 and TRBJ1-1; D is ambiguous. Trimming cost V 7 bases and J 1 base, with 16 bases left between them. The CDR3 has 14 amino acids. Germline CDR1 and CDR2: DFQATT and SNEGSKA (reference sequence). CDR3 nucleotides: TGCAGTGGTCCGTCACGGATCCAGAACACTGAAGCTTTCTTT. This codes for CSGPSRIQNTEAFF.

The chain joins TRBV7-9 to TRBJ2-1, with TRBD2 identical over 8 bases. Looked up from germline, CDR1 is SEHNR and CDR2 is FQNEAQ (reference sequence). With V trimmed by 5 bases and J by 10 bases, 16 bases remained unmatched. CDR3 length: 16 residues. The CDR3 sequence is CASSTNRGGYYYEQFF. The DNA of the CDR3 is TGTGCCAGCAGCACCAACCGGGGGGGCTACTACTACGAGCAGTTCTTC.

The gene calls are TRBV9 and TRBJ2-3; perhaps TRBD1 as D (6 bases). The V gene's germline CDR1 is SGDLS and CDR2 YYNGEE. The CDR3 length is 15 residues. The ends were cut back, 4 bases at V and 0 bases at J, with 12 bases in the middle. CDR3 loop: CASSKLQGSTDTQYF. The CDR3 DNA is TGTGCCAGCAGCAAGCTTCAGGGGAGCACAGATACGCAGTATTTT.

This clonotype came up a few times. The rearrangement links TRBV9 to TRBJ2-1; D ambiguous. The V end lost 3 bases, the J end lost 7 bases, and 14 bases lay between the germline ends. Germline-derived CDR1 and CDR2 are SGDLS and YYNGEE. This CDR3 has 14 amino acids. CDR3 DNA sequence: TGTGCCAGCAGCGCGGAACATTTTCAAAATGAGCAGTTCTTC. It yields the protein CASSAEHFQNEQFF. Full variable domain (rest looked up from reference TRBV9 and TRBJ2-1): DSGVTQTPKHLITATGQRVTLRCSPRSGDLSVYWYQQSLDQGLQFLIQYYNGEERAKGNILERFSAQQFPDLHSELNLSSLELGDSALYFCASSAEHFQNEQFFGPGTRLTVL.

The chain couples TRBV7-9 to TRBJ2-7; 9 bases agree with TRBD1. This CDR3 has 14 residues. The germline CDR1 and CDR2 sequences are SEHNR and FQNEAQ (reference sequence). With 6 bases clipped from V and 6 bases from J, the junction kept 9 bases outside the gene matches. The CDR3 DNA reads TGTGCCAGCAGGGCACAGGGGGCCGTAGGCGAGCAGTACTTC. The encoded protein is CASRAQGAVGEQYF.

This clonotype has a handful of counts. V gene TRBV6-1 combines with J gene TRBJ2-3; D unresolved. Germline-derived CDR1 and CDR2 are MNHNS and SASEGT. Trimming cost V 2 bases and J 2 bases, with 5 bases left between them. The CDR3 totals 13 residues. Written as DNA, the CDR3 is TGTGCCAGCAGTGAATTTCCCACAGATACGCAGTATTTT. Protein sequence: CASSEFPTDTQYF.

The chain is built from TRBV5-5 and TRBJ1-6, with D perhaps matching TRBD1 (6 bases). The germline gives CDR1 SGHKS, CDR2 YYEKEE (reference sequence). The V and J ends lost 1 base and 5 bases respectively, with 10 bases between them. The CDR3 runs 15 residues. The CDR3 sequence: CASSLNRVDNSPLHF. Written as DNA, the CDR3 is TGTGCCAGCAGCTTGAACAGGGTGGATAATTCACCCCTCCACTTT.

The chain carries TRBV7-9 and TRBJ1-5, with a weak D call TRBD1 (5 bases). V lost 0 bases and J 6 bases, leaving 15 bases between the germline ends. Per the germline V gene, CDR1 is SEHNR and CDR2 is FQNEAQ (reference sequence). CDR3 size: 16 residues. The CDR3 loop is CASSLARWGDSQPQHF. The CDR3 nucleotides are TGTGCCAGCAGCTTAGCGCGTTGGGGTGACAGTCAGCCCCAGCATTTT.

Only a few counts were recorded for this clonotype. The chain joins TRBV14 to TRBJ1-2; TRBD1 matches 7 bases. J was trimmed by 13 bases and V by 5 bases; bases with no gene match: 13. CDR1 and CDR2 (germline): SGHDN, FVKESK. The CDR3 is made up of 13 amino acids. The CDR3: CASSELLGTVATF. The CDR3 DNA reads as TGTGCCAGCAGCGAACTGTTGGGGACAGTTGCCACCTTC.